This paragraph reports one TCR beta chain. Its specificity is unknown. FACS sorted CD4+ or CD8+ T cells into CD45RA+ naive and CD45RO+ memory. This table comes from immunoSEQ multiplex PCR, and its TCRdb copy is limited to in-frame clones, with some not included. The data show 26,000 or so clones, with approximately 80% seen just once and approximately 0.1% held by the top ten. This sample was included in a study of regulatory dendritic cells for organ transplantation. General observations from the study: Regulatory dendritic cells appeared to expand memory CD8+ clones less than mature ones. Naive T cells showed high diversity, memory cells less, memory CD8+ least. Between individuals, the alloreactive memory CD8+ T cell pool differed considerably.

V was pared by 1 base and J by 2 bases, with 11 bases between. The CDR3 covers 16 residues. Germline-derived CDR1 and CDR2 are KGHSH and LQKENI. J is TRBJ1-4 and V is TRBV18; D might be TRBD1 (5 bases). The sequence was collected from a human donor in good health. The sample consisted of naive CD4+ T cells from blood. Indicated subset: CD45RA+ naive T cells. For the CDR3, the DNA is TGTGCCAGCTCACCACAACAGGAGGGGACTAATGAAAAACTGTTTTTT. Its protein product is CASSPQQEGTNEKLFF. Supplemented by reference TRBV18 and TRBJ1-4, the full variable domain reads NAGVMQNPRHLVRRRGQEARLRCSPMKGHSHVYWYRQLPEEGLKFMVYLQKENIIDESGMPKERFSAEFPKEGPSILRIQQVVRGDSAAYFCASSPQQEGTNEKLFFGSGTQLSVL.